The clone carrying this TCR beta chain has ten or more counts. What it binds is unknown. Unsorted libraries were generated from 2 million PBMCs held at -80 degrees C. Synthesis of cDNA was carried out by template-switch 5'RACE. The reaction used 10-nucleotide random UMIs. TCRdb analysed the 5' RACE reads with MiXCR anew, one entry per CDR3 protein. The sample shows about 46,000 distinct CDR3 sequences, roughly 2% of them seen only once. The length of the CDR3 is 15 residues. CDR1 and CDR2 from the germline V gene are DFQATT and SNEGSKA (reference sequence). V was pared by 5 bases and J by 2 bases, with 10 bases of the junction left unmatched. This sample stems from a study of neurological immune-mediated disorders. Study outcomes and limitations: The study found no CDR3 amino acid sequences shared by expanded clones across subjects, suggesting private repertoires in all groups. HTLV-1-associated myelopathy led in TCR clonal expansion, while multiple sclerosis ranked lowest, below healthy controls.

The TCR was taken from a woman aged 40-49 years with multiple sclerosis. The specimen sequenced was PBMCs. This chain links TRBV20-1 with TRBJ2-3, with 7 bases lining up with TRBD1. CDR3 amino acids: CSALRGRLLTDTQYF. As DNA, the CDR3 is TGCAGTGCTCTAAGGGGGCGGCTTCTCACAGATACGCAGTATTTT.